Each of the 14 T cell receptor beta chains below was sequenced from the same sample in a study of T cell clones after liver transplantation. Only in-frame clones appear in the TCRdb table, and some are missing; sequencing was by immunoSEQ multiplex PCR. Here the sample spans about 7,900 clones, around 80% being singletons. Sequencing was performed on CD8+ T cells from blood, taken before liver transplant. These receptors were collected from a human donor who received a liver transplant.

The CDR3 DNA is TGTGCCAGCAGTTCCAATCCCGAACGGGGATACAATGAGCAGTTCTTC. Translation: CASSSNPERGYNEQFF. The chain uses TRBV6-6 and TRBJ2-1, with D perhaps matching TRBD2 (5 bases). Trimming took 4 bases from V and 4 from J, leaving 17 bases between them. Germline values: CDR1 MNHNY, CDR2 SVGAGI (reference sequence). The CDR3 has 16 amino acids.

This chain joins TRBV5-4 and TRBJ2-1; D not resolved. V was pared by 1 base and J by 9 bases, with 5 bases between. The V gene's germline CDR1 is SGHNT and CDR2 YYREEE (reference sequence). The CDR3 runs 11 residues. Here the CDR3 reads CASSLLGEQFF. The CDR3 nucleotides are TGTGCCAGCAGCTTGCTCGGTGAGCAGTTCTTC.

The gene calls are TRBV2 and TRBJ1-5; D gene ambiguous. This CDR3 is built from 15 residues. The ends were cut back, 6 bases at V and 0 bases at J, with 12 bases in the middle. Germline V gene data show CDR1 as SNHLY and CDR2 as FYNNEI. The CDR3 sequence is CASREPGNSNQPQHF. DNA for the CDR3: TGTGCCAGCAGAGAACCGGGGAATAGCAATCAGCCCCAGCATTTT. Together with reference TRBV2 and TRBJ1-5, the CDR3 gives the full variable domain: EPEVTQTPSHQVTQMGQEVILRCVPISNHLYFYWYRQILGQKVEFLVSFYNNEISEKSEIFDDQFSVERPDGSNFTLKIRSTKLEDSAMYFCASREPGNSNQPQHFGDGTRLSIL.

This chain connects TRBV30 to TRBJ2-3; D might be TRBD2 (6 bases). Germline CDR1 is GTSNPN and CDR2 is SVGIG (reference sequence). CDR3 length: 10 residues. CDR3 region: CAVAGNTQYF. The CDR3 DNA is TGTGCAGTGGCGGGGAATACGCAGTATTTT.

This sequence joins TRBV7-6 and TRBJ1-2; 8 nucleotides align to TRBD1. Germline V gives CDR1 SGHVS, CDR2 FNYEAQ. The CDR3 sequence is 14 residues long. V trimming: 5 bases; J trimming: 7 bases; junction bases outside the gene matches: 9. CDR3 in amino acids: CASSRGGQEGGYTF. The CDR3 DNA reads TGTGCCAGCAGCCGAGGGGGACAGGAAGGTGGCTACACCTTC.

The chain carries TRBV10-2 and TRBJ2-3, with TRBD1 identical over 7 bases. V gave up 6 bases and J gave up 6 bases; unmatched junction bases: 3. Germline values: CDR1 WSHSY, CDR2 SAAADI. The CDR3 sequence is 12 residues long. The CDR3 DNA sequence: TGCGCCAGCAGGACAGGGTTGGATACGCAGTATTTT. This gives the protein CASRTGLDTQYF.

In this sample, this clone turned up a few times. The chain recombines TRBV23-1 with TRBJ1-6; 7 bases line up with TRBD1. TRBV23-1 is identified as an open reading frame with a role that is uncertain. V shed 2 bases and J 5 bases; nucleotides not matched to a gene: 3. This CDR3 spans 15 amino acids. As DNA, the CDR3 is TGCGCCAGCAGTCAAGGACAGGCCGATAATTCACCCCTCCACTTT. Its translation: CASSQGQADNSPLHF.

The rearrangement links TRBV29-1 to TRBJ1-2; 10 bases are a match to TRBD1. CDR3 length: 12 amino acids. Trimming at V came to 7 bases and at J to 5 bases, leaving 4 bases not matched to a gene. Germline values: CDR1 SQVTM, CDR2 ANQGSEA. The CDR3 DNA sequence: TGCAGCGGCAGGACAGGGGGGTATGGCTACACCTTC. Residues: CSGRTGGYGYTF.

The V call is TRBV9, the J call TRBJ1-1; a weak D match, TRBD1 (6 bases). Trimming cost V 0 bases and J 1 base, with 10 bases left between them. The CDR3 contains 15 residues. Germline CDR1 and CDR2: SGDLS and YYNGEE. The CDR3 DNA sequence: TGTGCCAGCAGCGTAGAACAGGGTGGGAACACTGAAGCTTTCTTT. This gives the protein CASSVEQGGNTEAFF.

The chain has TRBV6-6 and TRBJ2-1; 9 nucleotides align to TRBD1. V lost 2 bases, J lost 7 bases, and 0 bases stayed unmatched. The CDR3 covers 13 residues. CDR1 and CDR2 (germline): MNHNY, SVGAGI (reference sequence). The CDR3 coding sequence is TGTGCCAGCAGTTACGGGACAGGGAATGAGCAGTTCTTC. Translation: CASSYGTGNEQFF.

This chain joins TRBV28 and TRBJ1-5, with TRBD1 as a possible D gene (6 bases). Trimming removed 4 bases at V and 7 bases at J, with 23 bases between. CDR1 MDHEN and CDR2 SYDVKM come from the germline V gene. The CDR3 contains 17 residues. CDR3 in DNA: TGTGCCAGCAGTTCGCCCTGGGGGCTAAAGGCGGTCCAGCCCCAGCATTTT. Its protein is CASSSPWGLKAVQPQHF. Filled out from reference TRBV28 and TRBJ1-5, the complete variable domain reads DVKVTQSSRYLVKRTGEKVFLECVQDMDHENMFWYRQDPGLGLRLIYFSYDVKMKEKGDIPEGYSVSREKKERFSLILESASTNQTSMYLCASSSPWGLKAVQPQHFGDGTRLSIL.

The genes are TRBV6-1 and TRBJ1-5; TRBD1 matches at 7 bases. The CDR3 has 16 residues. The V segment lost 1 base and the J segment 7 bases; nucleotides outside the gene matches: 10. CDR1 MNHNS and CDR2 SASEGT come from the germline V gene. CDR3 protein: CASSEGRQGDRQPQHF. CDR3 DNA sequence: TGTGCCAGCAGTGAAGGAAGGCAGGGGGATCGGCAGCCCCAGCATTTT.

The chain recombines TRBV19 with TRBJ2-7, with 7 bases that match TRBD2. V shed 9 bases, J shed 7 bases, and the junction held 15 bases outside the gene matches. The CDR3 spans 14 residues. The germline V gene encodes CDR1 LNHDA and CDR2 SQIVND (reference sequence). Here the CDR3 reads CASRALAETTEQYF. The CDR3, as DNA: TGTGCCAGCCGGGCCCTAGCGGAAACTACGGAGCAGTACTTC.

This chain connects TRBV7-2 to TRBJ2-7; D is possibly TRBD2 (6 bases). V dropped 5 bases and J dropped 3 bases, with 20 bases sitting between them. This CDR3 spans 16 amino acids. CDR1 SGHTA and CDR2 FQGNSA come from the germline V gene. The CDR3 sequence is CASSPVGRDGGYEQYF. In DNA, the CDR3 is TGTGCCAGCAGCCCCGTTGGACGGGACGGGGGCTACGAGCAGTACTTC. The variable domain in full, with the rest retrieved from reference TRBV7-2 and TRBJ2-7, is GAGVSQSPSNKVTEKGKDVELRCDPISGHTALYWYRQSLGQGLEFLIYFQGNSAPDKSGLPSDRFSAERTGGSVSTLTIQRTQQEDSAVYLCASSPVGRDGGYEQYFGPGTRLTVT.